The 20 T cell receptor beta chains presented below share a single source sample, sequenced in a study of CD8+ T cells in alopecia areata. The sorting of pooled cutaneous lymph node cells relied on CD4, CD8alpha, NKG2D, NKG2ACE and other markers. Reverse transcription of extracted RNA yielded cDNA, which provided the sequencing template. Sequenced by immunoSEQ multiplex PCR; TCRdb stores in-frame clones only, minus some. The sample has fewer than 2,000 clones, none seen only once. Specimen: CD8+ T cells sorted from a lymph node. These receptors were collected from a C3H/HeJ mouse with alopecia areata. Strain MHC haplotype: H2-k.

This clone was observed many times. Mouse germline and gene names are used. The sequence runs out 4 residues before the end of the CDR3; the remainder is reconstructed from the germline J gene. The V and J genes are TRBV13-2 and TRBJ1-2; TRBD1 might be the D (6 bases). Per germline, CDR1 NNHNN and CDR2 SYGAGS (reference sequence). The CDR3 has 16 residues. Trimming removed 0 bases at V and 4 bases at J, with 16 bases between. CDR3 DNA (partial): TGTGCCAGCGGTGATGCACGGCGCCAAGGGGGCTCC. Translated, it gives CASGDARRQGGS. In full, the CDR3 reads CASGDARRQGGSDYTF.

Notes on this clone: Germline and genes: mouse. The read terminates 4 residues ahead of where the CDR3 ends, so the germline J gene completes it. The chain has TRBV5 and TRBJ2-7; 10 nucleotides match TRBD1. Germline V CDR1 and CDR2: LGHNA, YNLKQL (reference sequence). The J segment lost 2 bases and the V segment lost 4 bases, leaving 2 bases of the junction unmatched. This CDR3 region has 14 residues. CDR3 sequence: CASSPGTGAYEQYF. The DNA read from the CDR3 is TGTGCCAGCAGCCCCGGGACAGGGGCCTAT.

Points on this clone: The germline and genes are mouse ones. The read stops 4 residues short of the end of the CDR3; the missing end is completed from the germline J gene. This chain links TRBV13-1 with TRBJ1-1, with TRBD1 identical over 8 bases. The CDR3 loop spans 14 amino acids. Germline V gene sequence: CDR1 NSHNY, CDR2 SYGAGN. The trim removed 3 bases at V and 0 bases at J, leaving 1 base unmatched. The CDR3 bases that were read are TGTGCCAGCAGTGTGGGACAGGCAAACACA. Its translation: CASSVGQANT. The complete CDR3 protein is CASSVGQANTEVFF.

This clone was observed many times. Gene names follow the mouse nomenclature. The sequence runs out 4 residues before the end of the CDR3; the remainder is reconstructed from the germline J gene. The chain links TRBV17 to TRBJ2-5; D call uncertain. The germline V gene has CDR1 MNHDT and CDR2 YYDKIL. V lost 2 bases, J lost 0 bases, and 9 bases lay in between. The CDR3 runs to 15 residues. CDR3 residues: CASSRNQINQDTQYF. The CDR3 DNA, read in part, is TGTGCTAGCAGTAGAAATCAGATTAACCAAGAC.

Remarks on this clone: Gene names follow the mouse nomenclature. The read ends 4 residues shy of where the CDR3 ends; the end is completed using the germline J gene. The V and J genes are TRBV13-2 and TRBJ2-7, with D tentatively TRBD1 (6 bases). Germline CDR1 and CDR2: NNHNN and SYGAGS (reference sequence). The CDR3 is 12 residues long. CDR3 DNA, as far as it was read: TGTGCCAGCGATCTACAGGGATAT. Protein product: CASDLQGY. The whole CDR3 sequence reads CASDLQGYEQYF.

In its sample, this clone is medium-sized. Mouse gene names apply. The CDR3 goes on 4 residues after the read ends, and that part is filled in from the germline J gene. V and J are TRBV13-1 and TRBJ2-1, with 8 bases fitting TRBD2. Germline CDR1 reads NSHNY; CDR2 reads SYGAGN. The CDR3 is 14 amino acids. V was pared by 3 bases and J by 5 bases, with 4 bases of the junction left unmatched. The part of the CDR3 DNA that was read is TGTGCCAGCAGTGTGGGGGGGAGGGATGCT. It specifies CASSVGGRDA. Given in full, the CDR3 is CASSVGGRDAEQFF.

This clone occurred many times. Here the gene names and germline are mouse. The sequence runs out 4 residues before the end of the CDR3; the remainder is reconstructed from the germline J gene. The rearrangement uses TRBV16 and TRBJ2-5; 11 bases agree with TRBD2. V was pared by 4 bases and J by 0 bases, with 6 bases of the junction left unmatched. CDR1 SGHSA and CDR2 FRNQAP come from the germline V gene. The CDR3 spans 17 residues. The chain's CDR3 is CASSSGLGGFNQDTQYF. CDR3 DNA, as far as it was read: TGTGCAAGCAGCTCCGGACTGGGGGGTTTTAACCAAGAC.

The sample holds many counts of this clone. The germline and genes are mouse ones. With the read ending 4 residues before the CDR3 end, the germline J gene is used to fill in that end. This sequence joins TRBV5 and TRBJ1-2; 7 bases match TRBD1. This CDR3 is 15 amino acids long. The germline V gene has CDR1 LGHNA and CDR2 YNLKQL (reference sequence). V was pared by 0 bases and J by 0 bases, with 1 base of the junction left unmatched. CDR3 amino acids: CASSQEGQTNSDYTF. The sequenced part of the CDR3 DNA is TGTGCCAGCAGCCAAGAGGGACAGACAAACTCC.

Of note for this clone: Gene names are mouse gene names. The read comes to an end 4 residues before the CDR3 does, leaving the germline J gene to fill in the end. The V and J genes are TRBV13-1 and TRBJ1-1, with a tentative D call TRBD1 (5 bases). This CDR3 has 14 residues. Germline V gives CDR1 NSHNY, CDR2 SYGAGN. CDR3 DNA, as far as it was read: TGTGCCAGCAGTGACGGTCTGGGGGGGAGA. Residues: CASSDGLGGR. The complete CDR3 protein is CASSDGLGGREVFF.

This clone appeared a few times. Genes here carry mouse names. The DNA ends 4 residues before the CDR3 does, and the rest of the CDR3 is filled in from the germline J gene. This chain uses TRBV5 with TRBJ2-3, with a possible D match to TRBD1 (6 bases). V was trimmed by 4 bases and J by 0 bases, leaving 11 bases between them. Looked up from germline, CDR1 is LGHNA and CDR2 is YNLKQL (reference sequence). CDR3 size: 15 residues. The CDR3 here is CASSPGTTSAETLYF. The CDR3 bases that were read are TGTGCCAGCAGCCCCGGGACAACTAGTGCAGAA.

This clone is medium-sized (0.01 to 0.1%) in the sample. Gene and germline names: mouse. Coverage ceases 4 residues before the CDR3 finishes, and the germline J gene fills in the end. The chain recombines TRBV1 with TRBJ2-1, with a tentative D call TRBD1 (5 bases). V was trimmed by 0 bases and J by 6 bases, leaving 9 bases between them. CDR3 length: 14 amino acids. Germline values: CDR1 NSQYPW, CDR2 LRSPGD (reference sequence). The CDR3: CTCSADVQGAEQFF. The CDR3 bases that were read are TGCACCTGCAGTGCAGATGTGCAGGGTGCT. The whole variable domain, remainder taken from reference TRBV1 and TRBJ2-1, is VTLLEQNPRWRLVPRGQAVNLRCILKNSQYPWMSWYQQDLQKQLQWLFTLRSPGDKEVKSLPGADYLATRVTDTELRLQVANMSQGRTLYCTCSADVQGAEQFFGPGTRLTVL.

This clone occurred many times. Gene and germline names: mouse. This CDR3 is CASSQPGQGNSDYTF. The part of the CDR3 DNA that was read is TGTGCCAGCAGCCAGCCGGGACAGGGGAACTCC. The chain combines TRBV3 with TRBJ1-2; 10 bases match TRBD1. The read halts 4 residues ahead of the CDR3 end, with the missing end drawn from the germline J gene. The junction had 5 bases not matched to a gene; V was cut back by 5 bases and J by 2 bases. CDR1 and CDR2 (germline): SNHLY, FYNGKV (reference sequence). The CDR3 extends over 15 amino acids.

This clone was observed a few times. The genes are named according to mouse. The part of the CDR3 DNA that was read is TGTGCCAGCGGTGAGGACAGATATAATTCGCCC. Protein sequence: CASGEDRYNSP. The CDR3 in full is CASGEDRYNSPLYF. This chain uses TRBV13-2 with TRBJ1-6; D perhaps matches TRBD1 (6 bases). The CDR3 end is not reached by the read, which stops 3 residues before it; the germline J gene fills it in. TRBJ1-6 carries the ORF label, with uncertain function. The germline V and J ends were trimmed by 2 bases and 4 bases, with 7 bases remaining between them. Germline V CDR1 and CDR2: NNHNN, SYGAGS (reference sequence). The CDR3 is 14 residues long.

The sample holds many counts of this clone. Gene names refer to mouse genes. Read data end 4 residues before the CDR3 end; the end is taken from the germline J gene. The chain links TRBV5 to TRBJ2-5; 8 bases align to TRBD2. This CDR3 has 14 residues. Germline CDR1 reads LGHNA; CDR2 reads YNLKQL (reference sequence). The CDR3 region is CASSQDWDEDTQYF. Incomplete CDR3 DNA: TGTGCCAGCAGCCAGGACTGGGACGAAGAC.

This clone was detected ten times or more. Mouse gene names and germline throughout. Sequencing ends 4 residues short of the CDR3 end; the germline J gene provides the rest. This rearrangement joins TRBV13-1 to TRBJ2-7; D is undetermined. This CDR3 region has 11 residues. Germline V gene data show CDR1 as NSHNY and CDR2 as SYGAGN. The sequenced CDR3 bases are TGTGCCAGCAGTGATGCAGAT. Encoded protein: CASSDAD. In full, the CDR3 is CASSDADEQYF.

This clone was observed a handful of times. Gene names refer to mouse genes. The read finishes 4 residues shy of the CDR3 end, and the germline J gene is used to complete it. The rearrangement links TRBV13-3 to TRBJ1-2; 7 bases fit TRBD1. V lost 3 bases and J lost 0; bases outside the gene matches: 2. Germline V lookup: CDR1 NNHDY, CDR2 SYVADS. The CDR3 spans 14 residues. The sequenced CDR3 bases are TGTGCCAGCAGTGGGGACAGATCAAACTCC. Its protein is CASSGDRSNS. The whole CDR3 sequence reads CASSGDRSNSDYTF.

On this clone itself: Gene names and germline refer to mouse. The read comes to an end 3 residues before the CDR3 does, leaving the germline J gene to fill in the end. V usage is TRBV19 and J usage is TRBJ1-6; TRBD1 matches 10 bases. TRBJ1-6 is sorted into the ORF group, with uncertain function. This CDR3 is built from 15 residues. Germline values: CDR1 FNHDT, CDR2 SITEND (reference sequence). J gave up 9 bases and V 2 bases, and 5 bases lay outside the gene matches. The part of the CDR3 DNA that was read is TGTGCCAGCAGTATGGGGACAGGGGTGGGTTCGCCC. Amino acid sequence: CASSMGTGVGSP. The whole CDR3 sequence reads CASSMGTGVGSPLYF.

For this clone: Mouse germline and gene names are used. The sequenced CDR3 bases are TGTGCCAGCAGTCTGGAGACAGGGTTCAGCCCCCCCCCAAACTCC. Protein: CASSLETGFSPPPNS. The CDR3 in its entirety is CASSLETGFSPPPNSDYTF. The chain combines TRBV26 with TRBJ1-2; 7 bases agree with TRBD1. The DNA ends 4 residues before the CDR3 does, and the rest of the CDR3 is filled in from the germline J gene. This CDR3 contains 19 residues. J was trimmed by 0 bases and V by 2 bases; bases with no gene match: 15. Germline CDR1 reads KGHPV; CDR2 reads FQNQEV (reference sequence).

This clone was observed many times. Gene names follow the mouse nomenclature. The read halts 4 residues ahead of the CDR3 end, with the missing end drawn from the germline J gene. The rearrangement joins TRBV31 to TRBJ2-7; 12 nucleotides line up with TRBD2. CDR3 length: 15 residues. V was clipped by 1 base and J by 3 bases; unmatched bases: 4. Germline CDR1 and CDR2: GKSSPN and SITVG. The sequenced part of the CDR3 DNA is TGTGCCTGGAGTCCTGGGGACTGGGGGGACTAT. Its translation is CAWSPGDWGDY. The complete CDR3 protein is CAWSPGDWGDYEQYF. Filled out from reference TRBV31 and TRBJ2-7, the complete variable domain reads AQTIHQWPVAEIKAVGSPLSLGCTIKGKSSPNLYWYWQATGGTLQQLFYSITVGQVESVVQLNLSASRPKDDQFILSTEKLLLSHSGFYLCAWSPGDWGDYEQYFGPGTRLTVL.

In its sample, this clone was seen many times. The genes and germline here are from mouse. The observed sequence ends 4 residues before the CDR3 terminus, with the missing tail filled in from the germline J gene. The chain couples TRBV1 to TRBJ2-2; maybe TRBD2 (6 bases). Trimming pared 1 base from V and 1 base from J, leaving 7 bases between. Germline V gene lookup returns CDR1 NSQYPW and CDR2 LRSPGD (reference sequence). The CDR3 extends over 15 amino acids. The sequenced part of the CDR3 DNA is TGCACCTGCAGTGCAGCCTGGGGAAACACCGGG. This encodes CTCSAAWGNTG. The entire CDR3 protein reads CTCSAAWGNTGQLYF.